What follows are 14 T cell receptor beta chains derived from one specimen sequenced in a study of cytomegalovirus exposure and HLA in healthy donors. The PCR had 60 Vbeta and 13 Jbeta primers. Method: immunoSEQ multiplex PCR; TCRdb's copy keeps in-frame clones and lacks some. The sample has 140,000 to 150,000 clones, 66% seen once. Sequenced material: PBMCs. These TCRs come from a woman in her fifties or sixties in good health and CMV-seronegative.

This clone was counted a few times. One junction end disagrees with the germline gene, perhaps due to a read error. This sequence joins TRBV7-7 and TRBJ2-5, with 8 bases that match TRBD2. Germline V CDR1 and CDR2: SSHAT, FNYEAQ (reference sequence). There are 15 residues in the CDR3. The CDR3 region has the DNA TGTGCTAGCAGCCCGGGCCTCGGGGGGGTGGAGACCCAGTACTTC. Encoded protein: CASSPGLGGVETQYF.

This clone turned up a few times. DNA for the CDR3: TGTGCCAGCGAAGGCCCAGGGGGTTTCTCATATCAGCCCCAGCATTTT. The encoded protein is CASEGPGGFSYQPQHF. The rearrangement uses TRBV28 and TRBJ1-5; 7 bases agree with TRBD1. Trimming at V came to 8 bases and at J to 5 bases, leaving 15 bases not matched to a gene. Per germline, CDR1 MDHEN and CDR2 SYDVKM. The CDR3 contains 16 residues.

This chain uses TRBV10-3 with TRBJ2-3; 7 nucleotides align to TRBD2. The CDR3 length is 15 residues. Unmatched junction bases numbered 7, after V lost 3 bases and J lost 4 bases. Germline V lookup: CDR1 ENHRY, CDR2 SYGVKD. CDR3 sequence: CAISDGGGFSDTQYF. The DNA of the CDR3 is TGTGCCATCAGTGACGGCGGGGGATTTTCAGATACGCAGTATTTT.

The chain carries TRBV7-9 and TRBJ2-3, with TRBD1 identical over 8 bases. The CDR3 loop spans 15 amino acids. The V gene's germline CDR1 is SEHNR and CDR2 FQNEAQ (reference sequence). Losses at the gene ends were 3 bases for V and 5 bases for J; bases not matched to a gene: 7. CDR3: CASSLGRGRGDTQYF. The CDR3 DNA sequence: TGTGCCAGCAGCTTGGGCAGGGGGCGCGGAGATACGCAGTATTTT. The full variable domain, its missing parts supplied by reference TRBV7-9 and TRBJ2-3, is DTGVSQNPRHKITKRGQNVTFRCDPISEHNRLYWYRQTLGQGPEFLTYFQNEAQLEKSRLLSDRFSAERPKGSFSTLEIQRTEQGDSAMYLCASSLGRGRGDTQYFGPGTRLTVL.

This clone has a handful of counts. The chain joins TRBV6-1 to TRBJ1-1, with a weak D call TRBD1 (5 bases). The CDR3 is made up of 14 amino acids. CDR1 and CDR2 (germline): MNHNS, SASEGT. The V end was cut by 5 bases, the J end by 4 bases, with 14 bases between. The CDR3 bases are TGTGCCAGCAGTTTATCGGGGGGTGGCACTGAAGCTTTCTTT. Translated, it gives CASSLSGGGTEAFF.

This rearrangement joins TRBV7-2 to TRBJ1-1; no reliable D call. Germline loops: CDR1 SGHTA, CDR2 FQGNSA. CDR3 length equals 13 residues. V was cut by 1 base and J by 1 base, with 4 bases left in between. CDR3 amino acids: CASSLGQNTEAFF. The CDR3 DNA follows: TGTGCCAGCAGCTTAGGGCAGAACACTGAAGCTTTCTTT.

This clone was recorded a few times. The V and J genes are TRBV9 and TRBJ2-2; D remains unclear. Trimming cost V 4 bases and J 2 bases, with 9 bases left between them. The CDR3 length is 14 residues. CDR1 SGDLS and CDR2 YYNGEE come from the germline V gene. The CDR3 protein is CASSPRGNTGELFF. In DNA, the CDR3 is TGTGCCAGCAGCCCCAGAGGAAACACCGGGGAGCTGTTTTTT.

This chain links TRBV5-1 with TRBJ2-7; 8 nucleotides line up with TRBD2. The CDR3 length is 14 residues. The germline CDR1 and CDR2 sequences are SGHRS and YFSETQ. J was trimmed by 5 bases and V by 4 bases; bases with no gene match: 8. Here the CDR3 reads CASSPSGSNDEQYF. The CDR3 DNA follows: TGCGCCAGCAGCCCGAGCGGGAGTAACGACGAGCAGTACTTC.

This clone came up a few times. The chain recombines TRBV6-1 with TRBJ1-1, with 8 bases aligning to TRBD1. This CDR3 comprises 13 residues. The ends lost 5 bases at V and 6 bases at J; junction bases unmatched: 5. In germline, CDR1 is MNHNS, CDR2 SASEGT. This chain's CDR3 is CASSRGTGPEAFF. In DNA form, the CDR3 reads TGTGCCAGCAGTCGAGGGACAGGACCTGAAGCTTTCTTT.

This clone was detected ten times or more. V is TRBV6-1 and J is TRBJ1-4, with D possibly being TRBD1 (5 bases). V was clipped by 7 bases and J by 0 bases, with 12 bases between them. CDR1 is MNHNS, CDR2 SASEGT, per germline. The CDR3 contains 15 residues. CDR3 nucleotides: TGTGCCAGCAAAAAAGGGGATGCAACTAATGAAAAACTGTTTTTT. It specifies CASKKGDATNEKLFF.

The V and J genes are TRBV27 and TRBJ2-2; 7 bases are a match to TRBD1. The CDR3 covers 15 residues. The V gene's germline CDR1 is MNHEY and CDR2 SMNVEV (reference sequence). The ends lost 6 bases at V and 4 bases at J; junction bases unmatched: 8. CDR3 DNA sequence: TGTGCCAGCAGGACACAGGGGTCTTTCACCGGGGAGCTGTTTTTT. It yields the protein CASRTQGSFTGELFF.

Only a few counts were recorded for this clone. This sequence joins TRBV7-9 and TRBJ1-1; the D is unclear. The CDR3 covers 13 residues. Germline CDR1 and CDR2: SEHNR and FQNEAQ (reference sequence). Trimming took 1 base from V and 7 from J, leaving 10 bases between them. Here the CDR3 DNA reads TGTGCCAGCAGCTTAGACCCCCCAGGTGAAGCTTTCTTT. Translating gives CASSLDPPGEAFF.

This sequence joins TRBV7-8 and TRBJ1-6, with 9 bases that match TRBD1. V was pared by 5 bases and J by 0 bases, with 14 bases of the junction left unmatched. The V gene's germline CDR1 is SGHVS and CDR2 FQNEAQ. The CDR3 loop spans 20 amino acids. CDR3 bases: TGTGCCAGCAGCCCCCGGGACAGGGAGAAAAGTAGCTCCTATAATTCACCCCTCCACTTT. It is translated as CASSPRDREKSSSYNSPLHF.

This clone has more than one count but fewer than ten. V and J are TRBV7-9 and TRBJ2-7; 11 nucleotides match TRBD2. The germline V gene encodes CDR1 SEHNR and CDR2 FQNEAQ (reference sequence). This CDR3 is built from 17 residues. Germline trimming cut 0 bases from V and 7 bases from J; bases unmatched to any gene: 11. This CDR3 is CASSLARGVAGGQEQYF. CDR3 bases: TGTGCCAGCAGCTTAGCGCGAGGAGTAGCGGGAGGGCAAGAGCAGTACTTC.